This T cell receptor (delta chain) was sequenced during a study of γδ T cells in repeated Plasmodium falciparum infection. For the study at large: Donors had four controlled P. falciparum NF54 infections over approximately 640 days.

Each sorted gammadelta sample had TRG and TRD chains sequenced. TCRdb used CATT to re-call clones from the multiplex PCR reads. The sample gives approximately 90,000 delta-chain clones, 0.75% to 1% of which show up once; more than 9% is in the top ten. Study observations and caveats: Over time and infection, Vgamma9/Vdelta2+ repertoires remained highly stable and polyclonal.

Trimming took off 5 bases at V and 0 bases at J, with 25 bases between the two ends. Germline-derived CDR1 and CDR2 are TSWWSYY and QGS. This CDR3 region has 19 residues. Flow sorting of PBMC yielded separate Vgamma9/Vdelta2+ and Vdelta2-negative gammadelta T cell populations for bulk repertoire analysis. There are a few counts of this clone. What it recognizes is unknown. A read error likely explains why the TCRdb protein, taken from a much larger clone, differs from this DNA's translation at residue 13; the protein shown is translated from the DNA. This TCR was recovered from a pool of human donors (malaria-infected and uninfected, not separated). The chain combines TRDV1 with TRDJ1, with a possible D match to TRDD3 (7 bases). TCRdb leaves out the J gene; it was filled in here by matching the DNA to germline. The specimen sequenced was gamma-delta T cells from blood. This CDR3 is CALGNLPGGWGQHTDKLIF. CDR3 nucleotide sequence: TGTGCTCTTGGGAACCTTCCGGGCGGCTGGGGGCAGCACACCGATAAACTCATCTTT.